The clone carrying this TCR beta chain appeared a single time. This sample is part of a study of blood T cell repertoires in COVID-19. Overall study: Researchers got acute and convalescent COVID-19 samples from the United States, Italy and Spain.

The CDR3 covers 14 residues. Per the germline V gene, CDR1 is SGHVS and CDR2 is FNYEAQ. The V gene end was trimmed by 3 bases and the J gene end by 4 bases; junction bases not matched to a gene: 2. Original processing methods: How many nucleated cells were present was estimated from reference gene primer amplification. The table came from immunoSEQ multiplex PCR; TCRdb's copy has only in-frame clones and leaves some out. That table furnishes V, J and clone size, whereas the DNA furnished D and trimming. The sample includes about 190,000 clones, around 80% of them seen just once. The sequence came from a human donor in a cohort sampled during active COVID-19. Sequenced: peripheral blood. The genes are TRBV7-6 and TRBJ1-4; 7 nucleotides line up with TRBD1. This chain's CDR3 is CASSLGQINEKLFF. In nucleotides, the CDR3 is TGTGCCAGCAGCTTGGGACAGATTAATGAAAAACTGTTTTTT. Drawing the rest from reference TRBV7-6 and TRBJ1-4, the complete variable domain is GAGVSQSPRYKVTKRGQDVALRCDPISGHVSLYWYRQALGQGPEFLTYFNYEAQQDKSGLPNDRFSAERPEGSISTLTIQRTEQRDSAMYRCASSLGQINEKLFFGSGTQLSVL.